This entry features one T cell receptor (beta chain) sequence. Its antigen is not identified. The same CDR3 is also encoded by other DNA sequences in this sample. The sample comes from a study of shared clonotypes between healthy human individuals. The overall study: Three plates each covered CD4 naive and memory; CD8 naive two, CD8 memory one. Study-wide points: Some naive CD4 clonotypes, roughly 5%, turned up in common across several donors.

As defined, naive CD8 cells were CD45RO-negative and positively selected for CCR7, with terminally differentiated effector memory CD45RA+ cells excluded. Only Caucasian adults living in Nashville, Tennessee served as donors. Replicate sorted-subset PCRs were loaded with 150 to 250 ng DNA, roughly 33,000 T cell genomes. Repertoires were generated with immunoSEQ multiplex PCR, while TCRdb's copy carries only in-frame clones and drops some. Among millions of clones listed, about 95% were seen once. Germline V CDR1 and CDR2: MGHRA, YSYEKL. The CDR3 length is 15 residues. V was pared by 0 bases and J by 4 bases, with 6 bases of the junction left unmatched.

This TCR was sampled from a man younger than 30 in good health. Sequences were obtained from naive CD8+ T cells sorted from blood. The rearrangement uses TRBV4-1 and TRBJ2-7, with TRBD1 matching 7 bases. CDR3 protein: CASSQDSTGFYEQYF. CDR3 bases: TGCGCCAGCAGCCAAGATTCGACAGGGTTTTACGAGCAGTACTTC.